This T cell receptor beta chain was sequenced for a study of CD8 T cell repertoires and HIV-1 epitope variants. V was trimmed by 10 bases and J by 0 bases, leaving 13 bases between them. Germline CDR1 is MDHEN and CDR2 is SYDVKM. The length of the CDR3 is 14 residues. Survey-depth immunoSEQ sequencing covered TCR beta CDR3 regions. Profiling relied on immunoSEQ multiplex PCR, and the TCRdb table lists in-frame clones only, not all of them. The profile covers a few thousand clones, with around 60% appearing a single time and about two fifths taken by the ten largest. About this clone: The antigen is not known.

The V call is TRBV28, the J call TRBJ1-3; a possible D gene is TRBD1 (5 bases). Sequenced material: cultured CD8+ T cells derived from PBMCs. This receptor was identified in a male donor with HIV. The CDR3 sequence is CATQGTSSGNTIYF. The CDR3 region has the DNA TGTGCCACCCAGGGCACCAGCTCTGGAAACACCATATATTTT.